What follows are 4 T cell receptor beta chains derived from one specimen sequenced in a study of blood T cell repertoires in COVID-19. TCRdb's copy holds only in-frame clones and misses some; the assay was immunoSEQ multiplex PCR. The sample contains fewer than 130,000 clones, 72% of which appear only once. Specimen: peripheral blood. The receptors derive from an older woman with acute or convalescent COVID-19.

V is TRBV6-6 and J is TRBJ1-5; D may be TRBD1 (6 bases). The CDR3 loop spans 15 amino acids. Trimming took off 0 bases at V and 2 bases at J, with 8 bases between the two ends. CDR1 and CDR2 (germline): MNHNY, SVGAGI (reference sequence). CDR3 DNA: TGTGCCAGCAGTTACTCATCAGGGGGCAATCAGCCCCAGCATTTT. This translates into CASSYSSGGNQPQHF.

The chain uses TRBV19 and TRBJ1-2, with D hard to call. Germline values: CDR1 LNHDA, CDR2 SQIVND (reference sequence). V was clipped by 3 bases and J by 4 bases, with 15 bases between them. The CDR3 spans 15 residues. The CDR3 DNA follows: TGTGCCAGTAGTATTGGGCAGGCCCCTGTCTATGGCTACACCTTC. This sequence encodes CASSIGQAPVYGYTF.

The chain recombines TRBV19 with TRBJ1-5, with D perhaps matching TRBD1 (6 bases). Germline V gives CDR1 LNHDA, CDR2 SQIVND (reference sequence). This CDR3 spans 18 amino acids. V dropped 3 bases and J dropped 0 bases, with 18 bases sitting between them. In nucleotides, the CDR3 is TGTGCCAGTAGTATGACAGGCGGTTGGGGAGATAGCAATCAGCCCCAGCATTTT. Protein: CASSMTGGWGDSNQPQHF.

V and J are TRBV21-1 and TRBJ1-4. TRBV21-1 represents a pseudogene. There are 16 residues in the CDR3. The CDR3, as DNA: TGTGCCAGCAGCAAACTATCTCCCGCCGGGAGTGAAAAACTGTTTTTT. It is translated as CASSKLSPAGSEKLFF.